This T cell receptor (beta chain) was recovered during a study of early stage breast cancer tumors. Overall study: Each sample averaged approximately 10-fold read coverage.

Worth noting for this clone: Its antigen remains unknown.

Trimming took off 0 bases at V and 5 bases at J, with 13 bases between the two ends. The CDR3 sequence is 15 residues long. Germline V gives CDR1 SQVTM, CDR2 ANQGSEA. Regarding the study as a whole: Blood repertoires resembled normal breast more than tumor.

The repertoire was sequenced with immunoSEQ multiplex PCR; TCRdb's copy has only in-frame clones and lacks some. The table records approximately 8,000 clones, roughly 80% of them present only once. This clonotype originated in a person aged 55 to 70 with breast cancer. The genes are TRBV29-1 and TRBJ1-4; D is uncertain. Sequencing input: normal breast tissue next to the tumor. This CDR3 reads CSVEDLAGVNEKLFF. The CDR3 bases are TGCAGCGTTGAAGACTTGGCGGGAGTAAATGAAAAACTGTTTTTT.